The source of this T cell receptor (beta chain) is a study of cytomegalovirus exposure and HLA in healthy donors. Study outcomes and limitations: Among immune exposure information, only CMV serostatus was available. The study designated 150 or so TCR beta chains cytomegalovirus-associated. HLA restriction was apparent for most CMV-associated TCR beta chains in a later analysis. CMV antigen specificity was confirmed in vitro for three CMV-associated chains.

PCR employed 60 Vbeta and 13 Jbeta primers. Data came from immunoSEQ multiplex PCR; TCRdb stores just in-frame clones and leaves some out. The table has approximately 120,000 clones, about 81% seen once. Note on this clone: Its target is not known.

The CDR3 length is 13 residues. Trimming removed 2 bases from V and 4 bases from J; junction bases left unmatched: 0. CDR1 is SGHTA, CDR2 FQGNSA, per germline. The chain recombines TRBV7-2 with TRBJ1-1, with 8 bases that match TRBD1. This TCR was sampled from a woman in her twenties or thirties in good health and CMV-seronegative. Sequencing used PBMCs. For the CDR3, the DNA is TGTGCCAGCAGCTTAACAGGGGGCACTGAAGCTTTCTTT. This gives the protein CASSLTGGTEAFF.